This TCR beta chain stems from a study of pediatric ulcerative colitis. Overall study: Fewer than 10 patients showed pancolitis and two showed left-sided colitis.

Study-level findings and limits: No controls had the two rectal clonotypes shared by ulcerative colitis patients.

The rectum was sampled with one to two pinch biopsies at colonoscopy. Before the diagnostic colonoscopy, ulcerative colitis patients were free of immunosuppressive medication. V shed 1 base and J shed 3 bases, with 9 bases lying between them. From germline, CDR1 is LNHNV and CDR2 YYDKDF (reference sequence). The CDR3 is 14 residues long. This clone showed up just once. What it binds is unknown. Sequencing depth was up to 500,000 reads per sample. Profiling relied on immunoSEQ multiplex PCR, and the TCRdb table lists in-frame clones only, not all of them. This sample yields 30,000 to 35,000 clones, of which 81% are seen a single time; over 0.95% belongs to the top ten.

Sample: gut tissue. The chain joins TRBV15 to TRBJ1-2; D remains ambiguous. The clonotype originates from a boy between 10 and 17 years old with mild ulcerative colitis. The CDR3: CATSRGFRDYGYTF. The CDR3 DNA follows: TGTGCCACCAGCAGAGGGTTTAGGGACTATGGCTACACCTTC.